The rows below give T cell receptor beta chains drawn from one sample of a study of graft-versus-host responses after intestinal transplantation. Sequencing used immunoSEQ multiplex PCR; TCRdb keeps in-frame clones, though not all of them. This sample carries 50,000 or so clones, 91% of them seen once, and the ten largest clones take roughly 2.8%. Sequencing was performed on PBMCs, taken about 120 days after intestinal transplantation. The origin of the receptors is a human patient who received an intestinal transplant, so some T cells may come from the graft donor. The CDR3 runs from the conserved cysteine through the conserved F or W. A D gene is named only where the DNA matches it firmly. Rows give clone size only sometimes, using once, few, many, or a class for an expanded clone.

D: NA
J: TRBJ2-7
V: TRBV9
size: NA
CDR3: CASSGSSYEQYF
DNA: TGTGCCAGCTCGGGGAGCAGCTACGAGCAGTACTTC

D: NA
J: TRBJ1-3
V: TRBV7-2
size: NA
CDR3: CASSLSSSGNTIYF
DNA: TGTGCCAGCAGCTTAAGCTCCTCTGGAAACACCATATATTTT

D: TRBD2
J: TRBJ2-1
V: TRBV5-1
size: NA
CDR3: CASSWTSGREDNEQFF
DNA: TGCGCCAGCAGCTGGACTAGCGGGAGGGAAGACAATGAGCAGTTCTTC

D: TRBD1
J: TRBJ1-1
V: TRBV5-1
size: NA
CDR3: CGSSAYMTGRKNTEAFF
DNA: TGCGGCAGCAGCGCGTATATGACAGGGCGTAAGAACACTGAAGCTTTCTTT

D: NA
J: TRBJ1-3
V: TRBV6-5
size: NA
CDR3: CASSYSGGSGNTIYF
DNA: TGTGCCAGCAGTTACTCGGGGGGATCTGGAAACACCATATATTTT

D: NA
J: TRBJ1-1
V: TRBV18
size: NA
CDR3: CASSPIGGGNEAFF
DNA: TGTGCCAGCTCACCAATAGGGGGGGGTAATGAAGCTTTCTTT

D: NA
J: TRBJ2-7
V: TRBV7-2
size: NA
CDR3: CASSFPYRDPYEQYF
DNA: TGTGCCAGCAGCTTTCCCTACAGGGATCCCTACGAGCAGTACTTC

D: NA
J: TRBJ2-2
V: TRBV7-9
size: NA
CDR3: CASSLEGNMNTGELFF
DNA: TGTGCCAGCAGCTTAGAGGGTAACATGAACACCGGGGAGCTGTTTTTT

D: NA
J: TRBJ2-5
V: TRBV9
size: NA
CDR3: CASSVVGYGTETQYF
DNA: TGTGCCAGCAGCGTAGTGGGGTACGGAACAGAGACCCAGTACTTC

D: NA
J: TRBJ2-5
V: TRBV7-5
size: NA
CDR3: CARSCRVGEQYF
DNA: TGTGCCAGAAGCTGTAGGGTGGGCGAACAGTACTTC

D: NA
J: TRBJ1-2
V: TRBV28
size: NA
CDR3: CASSPLRNRGYGYTF
DNA: TGTGCCAGCAGCCCCCTGCGGAACCGGGGGTATGGCTACACCTTC

D: NA
J: TRBJ2-3
V: TRBV4-1
size: NA
CDR3: CASRGWRANTQYF
DNA: TGCGCCAGCAGGGGGTGGAGGGCGAATACGCAGTATTTT

D: NA
J: TRBJ2-3
V: TRBV6-1
size: NA
CDR3: CASSEQRSTDTQYF
DNA: TGTGCCAGCAGTGAACAGAGGAGCACAGATACGCAGTATTTT

D: TRBD1
J: TRBJ2-7
V: TRBV5-1
size: NA
CDR3: CASSLAGQGTPYEQYF
DNA: TGCGCCAGCAGCTTGGCGGGACAGGGCACCCCTTACGAGCAGTACTTC

D: TRBD2
J: TRBJ2-7
V: TRBV6-5
size: NA
CDR3: CASSYTRTSGGDEQYF
DNA: TGTGCCAGCAGTTACACTCGGACTAGCGGAGGGGACGAGCAGTACTTC

D: TRBD1
J: TRBJ2-3
V: TRBV7-9
size: NA
CDR3: CASSPTGFGTDTQYF
DNA: TGTGCCAGCAGCCCGACAGGGTTCGGGACAGATACGCAGTATTTT

D: TRBD2
J: TRBJ2-7
V: TRBV5-4
size: NA
CDR3: CASSLAGGWSGTGGEQYF
DNA: TGTGCCAGCAGCTTGGCCGGAGGGTGGAGCGGGACGGGGGGGGAGCAGTACTTC

D: NA
J: TRBJ1-1
V: TRBV15
size: NA
CDR3: CATSRDKRNTEAFF
DNA: TGTGCCACCAGCAGAGATAAGAGGAACACTGAAGCTTTCTTT

D: TRBD1
J: TRBJ1-4
V: TRBV28
size: NA
CDR3: CASSLLEGARLEKLFF
DNA: TGTGCCAGCAGTTTACTGGAGGGGGCTAGATTGGAAAAACTGTTTTTT

D: TRBD2
J: TRBJ2-1
V: TRBV25-1
size: NA
CDR3: CASGTSGGQQFF
DNA: TGTGCCAGCGGGACTAGCGGGGGGCAACAGTTCTTC

D: TRBD1
J: TRBJ1-1
V: TRBV19
size: NA
CDR3: CASSPLDRGPRTEAFF
DNA: TGTGCCAGTAGTCCCTTGGACAGGGGGCCTCGCACTGAAGCTTTCTTT

D: NA
J: TRBJ1-1
V: TRBV18
size: NA
CDR3: CASSPRTGGTEAFF
DNA: TGTGCCAGCTCACCACGGACGGGCGGGACTGAAGCTTTCTTT

D: TRBD1
J: TRBJ1-5
V: TRBV7-9
size: NA
CDR3: CASSFTGGANQPQHF
DNA: TGTGCCAGCAGCTTCACAGGGGGAGCCAATCAGCCCCAGCATTTT

D: NA
J: TRBJ1-1
V: TRBV6-5
size: NA
CDR3: CASSYIASLNTEAFF
DNA: TGTGCCAGCAGTTACATTGCGTCTTTGAACACTGAAGCTTTCTTT

D: NA
J: TRBJ1-2
V: TRBV6-5
size: NA
CDR3: CASSEGDYGYTF
DNA: TGTGCCAGCAGTGAAGGGGACTATGGCTACACCTTC

D: NA
J: TRBJ1-2
V: TRBV6-5
size: NA
CDR3: CASSPAPNYGYTF
DNA: TGTGCCAGCAGTCCCGCGCCTAACTATGGCTACACCTTC

D: TRBD1
J: TRBJ2-2
V: TRBV5-1
size: NA
CDR3: CASRGQGNTGELFF
DNA: TGCGCCAGCAGGGGACAGGGAAACACCGGGGAGCTGTTTTTT

D: NA
J: TRBJ2-5
V: TRBV5-1
size: NA
CDR3: CASSLAVTGETQYF
DNA: TGCGCCAGCAGCTTGGCCGTCACAGGGGAGACCCAGTACTTC

D: NA
J: TRBJ1-1
V: TRBV4-1
size: NA
CDR3: CASSQTPGQVNTEAFF
DNA: TGCGCCAGCAGCCAGACCCCGGGACAAGTGAACACTGAAGCTTTCTTT

D: NA
J: TRBJ2-1
V: TRBV5-4
size: once
CDR3: CASSLTGNEQFF
DNA: TGTGCCAGCAGCTTGACAGGGAATGAGCAGTTCTTC

D: TRBD1
J: TRBJ2-5
V: TRBV6-5
size: NA
CDR3: CASSYLRGREETQYF
DNA: TGTGCCAGCAGTTACCTCAGGGGGCGCGAAGAGACCCAGTACTTC

D: TRBD1
J: TRBJ1-2
V: TRBV6-5
size: NA
CDR3: CASSDRGHYGYTF
DNA: TGTGCCAGCAGTGACAGGGGGCACTATGGCTACACCTTC

D: TRBD2
J: TRBJ2-7
V: TRBV18
size: NA
CDR3: CASSAGTSGVGEQYF
DNA: TGTGCCAGCTCAGCCGGGACTAGCGGCGTTGGGGAGCAGTACTTC

D: TRBD1
J: TRBJ2-3
V: TRBV12-5
size: NA
CDR3: CASGLGDSTGSTDTQYF
DNA: TGTGCTAGTGGTTTGGGCGACTCGACAGGGAGCACAGATACGCAGTATTTT

D: TRBD2
J: TRBJ2-3
V: TRBV7-9
size: NA
CDR3: CASSPRLAGGPRTDTQYF
DNA: TGTGCCAGCAGCCCTAGACTAGCGGGAGGGCCAAGGACAGATACGCAGTATTTT

D: TRBD1
J: TRBJ1-1
V: TRBV6-5
size: NA
CDR3: CASSGQGLNTEAFF
DNA: TGTGCCAGCAGCGGACAGGGCCTGAACACTGAAGCTTTCTTT

D: NA
J: TRBJ2-3
V: TRBV6-5
size: NA
CDR3: CASSYAEWADTQYF
DNA: TGTGCCAGCAGTTACGCGGAATGGGCAGATACGCAGTATTTT

D: NA
J: TRBJ1-1
V: TRBV5-1
size: NA
CDR3: CASSQGRSTEAFF
DNA: TGCGCCAGCAGCCAGGGACGGTCCACTGAAGCTTTCTTT

D: TRBD1
J: TRBJ2-2
V: TRBV10-3
size: NA
CDR3: CAISRDRENTGELFF
DNA: TGTGCCATCAGTCGGGACAGGGAGAACACCGGGGAGCTGTTTTTT

D: NA
J: TRBJ2-7
V: TRBV5-1
size: once
CDR3: CASSAWTDLGEQYF
DNA: TGCGCCAGCAGCGCATGGACGGATTTGGGCGAGCAGTACTTC

D: TRBD2
J: TRBJ2-5
V: TRBV9
size: NA
CDR3: CASSQFGLAGETQYF
DNA: TGTGCCAGCAGCCAGTTCGGACTAGCGGGAGAGACCCAGTACTTC

D: TRBD2
J: TRBJ2-7
V: TRBV9
size: NA
CDR3: CASSGTSAHYEQYF
DNA: TGTGCCAGCAGCGGGACTAGCGCCCACTACGAGCAGTACTTC

D: NA
J: TRBJ2-7
V: TRBV28
size: NA
CDR3: CASSLRAFYEQYF
DNA: TGTGCCAGCAGTTTAAGGGCCTTCTACGAGCAGTACTTC

D: TRBD1
J: TRBJ2-7
V: TRBV29-1
size: NA
CDR3: CSVVGQGSSYEQYF
DNA: TGCAGCGTTGTTGGACAGGGGTCTTCCTACGAGCAGTACTTC

D: NA
J: TRBJ2-7
V: TRBV9
size: NA
CDR3: CASVPQPGCEQYF
DNA: TGTGCCAGCGTTCCTCAACCAGGGTGCGAGCAGTACTTC

D: NA
J: TRBJ2-2
V: TRBV5-1
size: NA
CDR3: CASSFQGGNTGELFF
DNA: TGCGCCAGCAGCTTTCAAGGTGGGAACACCGGGGAGCTGTTTTTT

D: NA
J: TRBJ2-7
V: TRBV5-1
size: NA
CDR3: CASSLLTESSYEQYF
DNA: TGCGCCAGCAGCTTGTTGACAGAGAGCTCCTACGAGCAGTACTTC